This T cell receptor (beta chain) appears in the sequencing data of a study of blood T cell repertoires in COVID-19. Study-wide background: Whether acute or convalescent, the COVID-19 samples came from the United States, Italy and Spain. PBMCs, B-cell-depleted T cells, or T cells provided the cDNA or gDNA that made up the material.

Authors' analysis steps: Researchers report that nucleated cell counts were estimated from reference gene primer amplification. Generated by immunoSEQ multiplex PCR, the TCRdb table keeps only in-frame clones and is missing some. Clone size and V and J calls were adopted from that table, with D and trimming inferred from the DNA. The repertoire holds around 280,000 clones, with about 90% as singletons. Per the germline V gene, CDR1 is LNHNV and CDR2 is YYDKDF (reference sequence). The CDR3 runs 15 residues. Trimming removed 0 bases at V and 1 base at J, with 8 bases between. The receptor was derived from a woman in her twenties or thirties who had recovered from COVID-19. Sequences were obtained from peripheral blood. V gene TRBV15 combines with J gene TRBJ2-3, with unresolved D. As DNA, the CDR3 is TGTGCCACCAGCAGAGATATACCGGGCACAGATACGCAGTATTTT. Translating gives CATSRDIPGTDTQYF.